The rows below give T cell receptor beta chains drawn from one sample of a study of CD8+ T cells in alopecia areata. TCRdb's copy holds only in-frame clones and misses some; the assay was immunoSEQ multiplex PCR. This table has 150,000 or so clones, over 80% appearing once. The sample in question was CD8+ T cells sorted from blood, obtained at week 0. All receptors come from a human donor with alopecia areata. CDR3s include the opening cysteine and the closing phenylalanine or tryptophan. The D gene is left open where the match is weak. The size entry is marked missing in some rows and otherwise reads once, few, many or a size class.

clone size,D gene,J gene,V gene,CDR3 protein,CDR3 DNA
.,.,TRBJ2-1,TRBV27,CASSLNSAYNEQFF,TGTGCCAGCAGTTTAAACAGCGCTTACAATGAGCAGTTCTTC
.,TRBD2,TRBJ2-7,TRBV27,CASSSSPGLAREQYF,TGTGCCAGCAGCTCAAGTCCGGGACTAGCCCGCGAGCAGTACTTC
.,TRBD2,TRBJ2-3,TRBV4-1,CASSLLAGSTDTQYF,TGCGCCAGCAGCTTACTAGCGGGGAGCACAGATACGCAGTATTTT
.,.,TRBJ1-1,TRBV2,CASSEVGSNTEAFF,TGTGCCAGCAGTGAAGTGGGTTCGAACACTGAAGCTTTCTTT
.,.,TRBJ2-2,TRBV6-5,CASSYSTGELFF,TGTGCCAGCAGTTACAGCACCGGGGAGCTGTTTTTT
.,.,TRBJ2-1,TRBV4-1,CASSQVRGDPYYNEQFF,TGCGCCAGCAGCCAAGTACGGGGAGACCCCTACTACAATGAGCAGTTCTTC
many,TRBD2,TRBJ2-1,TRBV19,CASSPGGDYNEQFF,TGTGCCAGTAGTCCTGGGGGGGATTACAATGAGCAGTTCTTC
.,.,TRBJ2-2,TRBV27,CASSSVTGELFF,TGTGCCAGCAGTTCCGTCACCGGGGAGCTGTTTTTT
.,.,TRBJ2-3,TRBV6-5,CASSYSSWESTDTQYF,TGTGCCAGCAGTTACTCAAGTTGGGAGAGCACAGATACGCAGTATTTT
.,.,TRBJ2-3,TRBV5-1,CASSLVGASTDTQYF,TGCGCCAGCAGCTTGGTGGGGGCCAGCACAGATACGCAGTATTTT
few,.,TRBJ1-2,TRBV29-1,CSVEVSSRVDGYTF,TGCAGCGTTGAGGTCTCTAGCAGGGTAGATGGCTACACCTTC
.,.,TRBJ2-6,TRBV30,CAWSQGSGANVLTF,TGTGCCTGGAGTCAGGGTTCTGGGGCCAACGTCCTGACTTTC
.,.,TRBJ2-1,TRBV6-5,CASSIGEWEFF,TGTGCCAGCAGTATTGGAGAGTGGGAGTTCTTC
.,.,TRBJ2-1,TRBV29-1,CSLSIGDEQFF,TGCAGCTTGAGCATCGGCGATGAGCAGTTCTTC
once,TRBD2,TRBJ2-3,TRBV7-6,CASSYSSGSRTDTQYF,TGTGCCAGCAGCTATTCTAGCGGGAGTAGGACAGATACGCAGTATTTT
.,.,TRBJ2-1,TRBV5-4,CASSLWYGYNEQFF,TGTGCCAGCAGCTTGTGGTACGGGTACAATGAGCAGTTCTTC
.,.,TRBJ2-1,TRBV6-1,CASSDVGSSYNEQFF,TGTGCCAGCAGTGATGTTGGGAGCTCCTACAATGAGCAGTTCTTC